There are many counts of the clone carrying this T cell receptor beta chain. This record comes from a study of neurological immune-mediated disorders. Germline assignment: CDR1 SEHNR and CDR2 FQNEAQ (reference sequence). With 1 base clipped from V and 18 bases from J, the junction kept 5 bases outside the gene matches. The CDR3 has 12 residues. TCRdb processed the 5' RACE reads anew with MiXCR; each CDR3 protein has one entry. The sample lists around 80,000 distinct CDR3 sequences, 10% occurring once. The study used blood bank volunteers in Maryland, USA, as healthy controls. The chain links TRBV7-9 to TRBJ1-6, with 8 bases aligning to TRBD1. Sequenced sample: PBMCs. This sequence was found in a man aged 40-49 years in good health. CDR3 coding DNA: TGTGCCAGCAGCTTAGGACAGGGGCCACCCCACTTT. As protein: CASSLGQGPPHF.